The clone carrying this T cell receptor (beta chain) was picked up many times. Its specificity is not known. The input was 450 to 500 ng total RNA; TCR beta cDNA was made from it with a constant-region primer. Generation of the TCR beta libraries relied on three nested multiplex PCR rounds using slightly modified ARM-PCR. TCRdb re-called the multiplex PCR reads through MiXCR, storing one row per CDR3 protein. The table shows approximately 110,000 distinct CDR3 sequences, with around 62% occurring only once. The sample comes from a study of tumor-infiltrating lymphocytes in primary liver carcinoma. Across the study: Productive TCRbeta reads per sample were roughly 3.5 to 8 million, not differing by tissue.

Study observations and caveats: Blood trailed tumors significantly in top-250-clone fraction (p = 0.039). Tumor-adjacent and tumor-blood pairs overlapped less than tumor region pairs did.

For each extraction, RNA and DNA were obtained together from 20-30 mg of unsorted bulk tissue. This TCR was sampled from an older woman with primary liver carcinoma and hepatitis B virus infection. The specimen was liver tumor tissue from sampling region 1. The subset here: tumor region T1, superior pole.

In DNA form, the CDR3 reads TGCGCCAGCAGCTCCCTAGCGGGAGAGCAGTACTTC. The encoded protein is CASSSLAGEQYF. The J gene is TRBJ2-7, the V gene TRBV5-1; 9 bases are shared with TRBD2. CDR1 is SGHRS, CDR2 YFSETQ, per germline. Unmatched junction bases numbered 2, after V lost 3 bases and J lost 7 bases. The CDR3 sequence is 12 residues long.